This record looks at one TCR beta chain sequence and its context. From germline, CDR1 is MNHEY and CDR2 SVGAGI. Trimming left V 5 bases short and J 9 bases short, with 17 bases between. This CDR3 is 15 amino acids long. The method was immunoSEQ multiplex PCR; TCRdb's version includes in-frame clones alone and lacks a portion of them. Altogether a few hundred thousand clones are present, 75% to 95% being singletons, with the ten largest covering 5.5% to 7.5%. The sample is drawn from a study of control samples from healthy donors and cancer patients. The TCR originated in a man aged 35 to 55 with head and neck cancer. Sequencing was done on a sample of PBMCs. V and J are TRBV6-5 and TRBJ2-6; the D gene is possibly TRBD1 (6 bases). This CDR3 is CASSHLTRGVNVLTF. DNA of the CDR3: TGTGCCAGCAGTCATCTTACCAGGGGTGTCAACGTCCTGACTTTC.